This is a list of T cell receptor beta chains from one sample in a study of OX40 agonist ivuxolimab in advanced cancers. The method was immunoSEQ multiplex PCR; TCRdb's version includes in-frame clones alone and lacks a portion of them. The repertoire consists of around 94,000 clones, with around nine tenths occurring once and the leading ten covering about 0.89%. The specimen was CD4+ or CD8+ T cells sorted from blood, collected in a trial of the OX40 agonist ivuxolimab. These TCRs come from an adult with an advanced solid tumor such as melanoma, head and neck, liver or kidney cancer. The CDR3 runs from the conserved cysteine through the conserved F or W. Fields, in order: V gene, D gene, J gene, clone size, CDR3 DNA, CDR3 protein. A D gene is named only where the DNA matches it firmly. Size is omitted from some rows. Given values are once, few, many or a class for expanded clones.

TRBV5-1	.	TRBJ2-4	few	TGCGCCAGCAGCGGAACAGGATGGATTCAGTACTTC	CASSGTGWIQYF
TRBV7-2	TRBD2	TRBJ2-3	.	TGTGCCAGCAGCTCCGGGTGGGGGGCGCCCAGCGGGAGGCATGATACGCAGTATTTT	CASSSGWGAPSGRHDTQYF
TRBV19	TRBD1	TRBJ1-5	.	TGTGCCAGTAGTAAACCCCTTTTGGGACAGGGATCAGGTCAGCCCCAGCATTTT	CASSKPLLGQGSGQPQHF
TRBV5-8	.	TRBJ1-2	.	TGTGCCAGCAGCTTGGCCTTGGGGGGCGCAGGGCGCTATGGCTACACCTTC	CASSLALGGAGRYGYTF
TRBV13	TRBD2	TRBJ2-1	.	TGTGCCAGCAGCCGGCCTCTAGCGGGAGGGCAGAATGAGCAGTTCTTC	CASSRPLAGGQNEQFF
TRBV7-9	.	TRBJ2-5	.	TGTGCCAGCAGCTCTAGCCTCAGTGGAGAGACCCAGTACTTC	CASSSSLSGETQYF
TRBV5-8	TRBD1	TRBJ1-4	.	TGTGCCAGCAGCGGGGGGACAGTGGGAAAACTGTTTTTT	CASSGGTVGKLFF
TRBV5-4	TRBD1	TRBJ2-7	.	TGTGCCAGCAGCCCGGACAGGGTAGGCGAGCAGTACTTC	CASSPDRVGEQYF
TRBV7-6	.	TRBJ2-4	.	TGTGCCAGCAGCTTAGGACAGAGTGAAAACATTCAGTACTTC	CASSLGQSENIQYF
TRBV11-3	TRBD2	TRBJ2-5	few	TGTGCCAGCAGCCCGACTAGCGGGCTTCAAGAGACCCAGTACTTC	CASSPTSGLQETQYF
TRBV7-2	TRBD2	TRBJ2-7	.	TGTGCCAGCAGCGTACCTCTAGCGGGAGTAGGAGAGCAGTACTTC	CASSVPLAGVGEQYF
TRBV5-1	.	TRBJ2-7	.	TGCGCCAGCAGCTTGTTGAGCGGACTAACCTACGAGCAGTACTTC	CASSLLSGLTYEQYF
TRBV28	TRBD2	TRBJ2-3	.	TGTGCCAGCAGTGGGGGGGGACTAGCGACGCAGTATTTT	CASSGGGLATQYF
TRBV11-1	.	TRBJ1-2	.	TGTGCCAGCAGCTTAGTAAAGGAGAACTATGGCTACACCTTC	CASSLVKENYGYTF
TRBV7-6	TRBD1	TRBJ1-6	.	TGTGCCAGCAGCAACGCCCGACAGGGAGATTCACCCCTCCACTTT	CASSNARQGDSPLHF